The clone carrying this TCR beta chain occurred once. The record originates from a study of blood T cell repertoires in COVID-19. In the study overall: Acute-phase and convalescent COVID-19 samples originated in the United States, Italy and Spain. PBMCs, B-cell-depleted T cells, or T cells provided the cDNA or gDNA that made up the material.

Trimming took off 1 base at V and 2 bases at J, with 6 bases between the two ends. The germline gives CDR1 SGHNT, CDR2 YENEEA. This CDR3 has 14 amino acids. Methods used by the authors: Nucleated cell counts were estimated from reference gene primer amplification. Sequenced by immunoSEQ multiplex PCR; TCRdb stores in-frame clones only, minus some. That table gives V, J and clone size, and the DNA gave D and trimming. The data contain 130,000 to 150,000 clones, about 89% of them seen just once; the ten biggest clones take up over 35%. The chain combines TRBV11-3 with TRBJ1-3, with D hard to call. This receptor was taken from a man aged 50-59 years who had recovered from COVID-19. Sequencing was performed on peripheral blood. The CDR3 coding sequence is TGTGCCAGCAGCTTAGGGGCGACTGGAAACACCATATATTTT. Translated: CASSLGATGNTIYF.